This entry features one T cell receptor beta chain sequence. Its antigen is undetermined. This CDR3 is built from 17 residues. Germline V gives CDR1 SQVTM, CDR2 ANQGSEA. This sample was taken from a study of monozygotic twins with inflammatory bowel disease. Whole-study results and caveats: Heterogeneous immunosuppressive treatment regimens may have introduced variability into patient repertoires.

The team made cDNA by running eight separate reactions for each sample. The template switching step added UMIs that contained a 6-nucleotide sample barcode. TCRdb derives one entry per CDR3 protein from the 5' RACE reads, leaving out DNA. Its table records approximately 390,000 distinct CDR3 sequences. Total RNA from whole blood was isolated with no T cell sorting. The sequencing sample was made of blood. The sequence was collected from a human donor with ulcerative colitis or Crohn's disease, or a healthy co-twin of an affected twin (not recorded which). The chain carries TRBV29-1 and TRBJ2-6; the D call from TCRdb, TRBD1, cannot be confirmed without DNA. This chain's CDR3 is CSVVAQGMTSGANVLTF.